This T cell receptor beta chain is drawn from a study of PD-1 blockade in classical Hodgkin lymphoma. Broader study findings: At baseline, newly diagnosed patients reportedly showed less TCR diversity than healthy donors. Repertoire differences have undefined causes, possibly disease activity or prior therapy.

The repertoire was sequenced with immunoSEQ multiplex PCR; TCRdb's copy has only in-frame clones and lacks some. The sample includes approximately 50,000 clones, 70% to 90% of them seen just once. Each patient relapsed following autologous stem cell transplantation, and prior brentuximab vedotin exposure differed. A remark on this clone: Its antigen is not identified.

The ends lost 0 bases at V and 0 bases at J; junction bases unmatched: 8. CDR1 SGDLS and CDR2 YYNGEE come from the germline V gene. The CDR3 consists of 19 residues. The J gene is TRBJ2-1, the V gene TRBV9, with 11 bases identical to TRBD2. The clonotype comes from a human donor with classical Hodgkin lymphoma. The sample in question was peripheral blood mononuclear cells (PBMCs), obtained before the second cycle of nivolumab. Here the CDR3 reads CASSVVGTSGARSYNEQFF. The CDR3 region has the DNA TGTGCCAGCAGCGTAGTAGGGACTAGCGGCGCGCGCTCCTACAATGAGCAGTTCTTC.